The 13 T cell receptor beta chains given below trace back to one sample, sequenced in a study of control samples from healthy donors and cancer patients. The assay was immunoSEQ multiplex PCR, and TCRdb's table has in-frame clones only and misses some. This sample carries roughly 200,000 clones, roughly nine tenths of them seen once, and the ten largest clones take less than 2%. The sample taken for sequencing was blood. These receptors came from a man in his thirties or forties in good health.

The chain carries TRBV2 and TRBJ2-7; 8 bases match TRBD1. Germline V gene lookup returns CDR1 SNHLY and CDR2 FYNNEI. Losses at the gene ends were 11 bases for V and 4 bases for J; bases not matched to a gene: 10. CDR3 length: 13 amino acids. Here the CDR3 DNA reads TGTGCCTCCAGGGGGCTAGCGCGATACGAGCAGTACTTC. Translation: CASRGLARYEQYF.

The table lists this clone with a count of one. As DNA, the CDR3 is TGTGCCAGTAGTAGGGATATCAGTGAGCCCCAGCATTTT. Translation: CASSRDISEPQHF. The chain employs TRBV19 and TRBJ1-5; no definite D call. Germline lookup yields CDR1 LNHDA and CDR2 SQIVND (reference sequence). The V end lost 4 bases, the J end lost 8 bases, and 12 bases lay between the germline ends. There are 13 residues in the CDR3.

The chain carries TRBV6-1 and TRBJ1-3; D is undetermined. CDR1 MNHNS and CDR2 SASEGT come from the germline V gene. V lost 3 bases to trimming and J lost 0 bases, with 9 bases between them. The CDR3 extends over 15 amino acids. CDR3 region: CASSEVQSSGNTIYF. DNA for the CDR3: TGTGCCAGCAGTGAGGTGCAGAGCTCTGGAAACACCATATATTTT.

This rearrangement joins TRBV30 to TRBJ2-7; D is perhaps TRBD2 (5 bases). CDR1 GTSNPN and CDR2 SVGIG come from the germline V gene (reference sequence). V was cut by 0 bases and J by 0 bases, with 6 bases left in between. The CDR3 runs 13 residues. CDR3 in amino acids: CAWSVGSSYEQYF. Written as DNA, the CDR3 is TGTGCCTGGAGTGTGGGGAGCTCCTACGAGCAGTACTTC.

This clone was detected a few times. The V and J genes are TRBV14 and TRBJ1-4; no clear D gene. V dropped 4 bases and J dropped 2 bases, with 11 bases sitting between them. Per the germline V gene, CDR1 is SGHDN and CDR2 is FVKESK. The CDR3 is 15 amino acids. The CDR3 loop is CASSPYWPTNEKLFF. CDR3 coding DNA: TGTGCCAGCAGCCCGTACTGGCCCACTAATGAAAAACTGTTTTTT.

This chain uses TRBV5-1 with TRBJ1-2, with 11 bases matching TRBD1. V lost 7 bases, J lost 7 bases, and 12 bases stayed unmatched. This CDR3 contains 15 residues. In germline, CDR1 is SGHRS, CDR2 YFSETQ. The CDR3 DNA is TGCGCCAGCTCTACCGAAGGACAGGGGGCGTCTGGCTACACCTTC. Translation gives CASSTEGQGASGYTF.

The CDR3, as DNA: TGTGCCAGCAGCTTTGAGACAGGGGGCCATGGCTACACCTTC. Protein sequence: CASSFETGGHGYTF. The chain combines TRBV6-5 with TRBJ1-2, with 10 bases lining up with TRBD1. V lost 6 bases, J lost 6 bases, and 7 bases stayed unmatched. Germline CDR1 is MNHEY and CDR2 is SVGAGI. This CDR3 region has 14 residues.

V and J are TRBV7-9 and TRBJ1-1; D is unresolved. V lost 5 bases to trimming and J lost 4 bases, with 8 bases between them. The germline V gene has CDR1 SEHNR and CDR2 FQNEAQ (reference sequence). This CDR3 has 12 amino acids. The DNA for the CDR3 is TGTGCCAGCAGCCCAGACCCCACTGAAGCTTTCTTT. Protein: CASSPDPTEAFF.

This clone was observed once. The rearrangement uses TRBV6-5 and TRBJ1-5; weak D call: TRBD1 (5 bases). The V gene's germline CDR1 is MNHEY and CDR2 SVGAGI. The CDR3 consists of 14 residues. V was pared by 8 bases and J by 5 bases, with 16 bases between. As DNA, the CDR3 is TGTGCCAGCCGGGCGGGGGAGAGGTATCAGCCCCAGCATTTT. Protein: CASRAGERYQPQHF.

The chain carries TRBV5-1 and TRBJ1-1; TRBD1 matches 7 bases. Germline V gene sequence: CDR1 SGHRS, CDR2 YFSETQ. The CDR3 extends over 14 amino acids. The junction had 10 bases not matched to a gene; V was cut back by 5 bases and J by 6 bases. CDR3 region: CASRGGDRDAEAFF. DNA for the CDR3: TGCGCCAGCAGAGGGGGAGACAGGGACGCTGAAGCTTTCTTT.

This chain links TRBV18 with TRBJ2-7; D unresolved. The CDR3 runs to 14 residues. The germline V and J ends were trimmed by 3 bases and 6 bases, with 15 bases remaining between them. The germline CDR1 and CDR2 sequences are KGHSH and LQKENI. The DNA of the CDR3 is TGTGCCAGCTCACCTTCCCTACAGATGGGCGAGCAGTACTTC. Amino acids: CASSPSLQMGEQYF.

This clone is a singleton in its sample. The chain carries TRBV2 and TRBJ2-7, with 7 bases identical to TRBD2. The CDR3 is 14 residues long. Germline values: CDR1 SNHLY, CDR2 FYNNEI. Trimming took 10 bases from V and 1 from J; bases not matched to a gene: 10. The CDR3 bases are TGTGCCACTAAGGGGAGGGGTGGATCCTACGAGCAGTACTTC. Its protein is CATKGRGGSYEQYF.

The CDR3 DNA is TGCGCCAGCAGCCAAGTAGAGAGCCACACAGATACGCAGTATTTT. It codes for CASSQVESHTDTQYF. This chain uses TRBV4-1 with TRBJ2-3; D remains unclear. The CDR3 sequence is 15 residues long. Germline values: CDR1 MGHRA, CDR2 YSYEKL. V gave up 1 base and J gave up 2 bases, with 10 bases separating them.